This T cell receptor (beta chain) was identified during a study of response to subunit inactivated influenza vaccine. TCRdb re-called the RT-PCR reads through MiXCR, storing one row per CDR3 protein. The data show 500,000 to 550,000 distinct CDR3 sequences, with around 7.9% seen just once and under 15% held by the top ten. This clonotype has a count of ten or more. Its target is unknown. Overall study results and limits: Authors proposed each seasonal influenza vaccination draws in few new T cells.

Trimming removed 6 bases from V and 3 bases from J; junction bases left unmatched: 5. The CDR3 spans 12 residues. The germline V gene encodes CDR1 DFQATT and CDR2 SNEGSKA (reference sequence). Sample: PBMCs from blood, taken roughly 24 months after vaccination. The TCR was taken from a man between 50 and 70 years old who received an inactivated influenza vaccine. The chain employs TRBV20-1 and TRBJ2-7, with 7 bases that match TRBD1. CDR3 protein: CSALRDSYEQYF. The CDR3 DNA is TGCAGTGCCCTCCGGGACAGCTACGAGCAGTACTTC.